This T cell receptor beta chain was found in a study of T-cell reconstitution after alpha-beta-depleted transplantation in children. The CDR3 totals 15 residues. Looked up from germline, CDR1 is SNHLY and CDR2 is FYNNEI. V lost 4 bases to trimming and J lost 0 bases, with 10 bases between them. Unique molecular identifiers were used in preparing the TCRbeta library. TCRdb re-called the PCR reads through MiXCR, storing one row per CDR3 protein. The table records some 640,000 distinct CDR3 sequences, approximately 16% of them present only once. The material was PBMCs from the stem cell graft donor, obtained from the stem cell graft. This TCR was sampled from a human donor who donated a stem cell graft to a child with acute myeloid leukemia. The rearrangement uses TRBV2 and TRBJ2-1; D may be TRBD1 or TRBD2 (5 bases each). The CDR3 loop is CASSVEGTSYNEQFF. The CDR3 coding sequence is TGTGCCAGCAGTGTTGAGGGGACCTCCTACAATGAGCAGTTCTTC.